The clone carrying this TCR beta chain was observed a few times. Its specificity is not known. TCRdb re-analysed the reads in MiXCR, keeping a single row per CDR3 protein. The sample yields some 390,000 distinct CDR3 sequences, 15% to 20% seen once. These data originate in a study of T cell repertoires in cytomegalovirus infection. Across the whole study: Public TCR beta signatures were indicative of both CMV infection and a matching HLA type.

Between the trimmed V and J ends, which lost 2 bases and 8 bases, there was a span of 12 bases. The CDR3 covers 13 residues. Germline V gene data show CDR1 as MDHEN and CDR2 as SYDVKM. Study-level points and caveats: Summed frequency of public TCR beta families distinguished CMV carriers with the relevant HLA. Predominance within the ex vivo response was attributable to HLA-C-restricted CMV-specific TCR beta clonotypes.

The specimen was PBMCs. This TCR came from a human donor in good health (CMV status not recorded). Some clones in this sample may be carry-over from other donors' samples. J is TRBJ1-2 and V is TRBV28; D is perhaps TRBD1 (6 bases). The DNA for the CDR3 is TGTGCCAGCAGTTTAGTGGGGGCATTGGGCTACACCTTC. It encodes CASSLVGALGYTF.